What follows are 23 T cell receptor beta chains derived from one specimen sequenced in a study of cytomegalovirus exposure and HLA in healthy donors (dated by TCRdb to between 2016 and 2019). Libraries were constructed by the immunoSEQ multiplex PCR assay. The multiplex PCR relied on a mix of 60 forward primers for TCR Vbeta segments and 13 reverse primers for TCR Jbeta segments. TCRdb holds this immuneACCESS table with in-frame rearrangements only. Some clones are missing; in checked studies, unresolved V genes explain under half, and the rest has no known cause. For this sample the table gives about 91,000 clones, of which around 73% were detected only once. Around 1.3% of the sample comes from the top ten. Input material: PBMCs. The source of these receptors is a female donor in good health and CMV-seronegative.

Points on this clone: The sample has other DNA sequences that encode this CDR3 too. The chain employs TRBV25-1 and TRBJ1-6, with D possibly TRBD1 on 6 matching bases. Trimming took off 3 bases at V and 5 bases at J, with 14 bases between the two ends. Germline V lookup: CDR1 MGHDK, CDR2 SYGVNS. CDR3 length: 16 amino acids. CDR3 sequence reads: CASSDRQGSDNSPLHF. CDR3 in DNA: TGTGCCAGCAGTGATAGGCAGGGGTCTGATAATTCACCCCTCCACTTT.

This chain links TRBV19 with TRBJ2-1; 7 bases match TRBD2. V lost 4 bases, J lost 10 bases, and 16 bases stayed unmatched. Germline V gene lookup returns CDR1 LNHDA and CDR2 SQIVND (reference sequence). The CDR3 totals 16 residues. This CDR3 reads CASSTWDYPPTFEQFF. CDR3 nucleotides: TGTGCCAGTAGTACCTGGGACTATCCTCCTACGTTCGAGCAGTTCTTC.

This chain uses TRBV2 with TRBJ1-2; 10 bases line up with TRBD1. V was clipped by 2 bases and J by 4 bases; unmatched bases: 4. The germline gives CDR1 SNHLY, CDR2 FYNNEI. The CDR3 runs to 15 residues. The CDR3 loop reads CASSERDRGFYGYTF. For the CDR3, the DNA is TGTGCCAGCAGTGAACGGGACAGGGGTTTCTATGGCTACACCTTC.

The chain couples TRBV27 to TRBJ1-2, with D possibly matching TRBD1 (6 bases). The length of the CDR3 is 16 residues. Germline V gene lookup returns CDR1 MNHEY and CDR2 SMNVEV (reference sequence). V lost 2 bases, J lost 3 bases, and 16 bases lay in between. CDR3 DNA sequence: TGTGCCAGCAGTTTAGTGGCAGCGGGGGCGCACTATGGCTACACCTTC. It yields the protein CASSLVAAGAHYGYTF.

The V call is TRBV25-1, the J call TRBJ2-2, with 7 bases matching TRBD2. This CDR3 comprises 18 residues. Germline V gene sequence: CDR1 MGHDK, CDR2 SYGVNS. V shed 6 bases and J 1 base; nucleotides not matched to a gene: 14. CDR3 protein: CASSPPPLSSGNTGELFF. The DNA of the CDR3 is TGTGCCAGCAGCCCGCCCCCCCTCTCTAGCGGGAACACCGGGGAGCTGTTTTTT.

The CDR3: CASSPQGDLAYEQYF. Written as DNA, the CDR3 is TGTGCCAGCAGCCCCCAGGGGGATTTGGCCTACGAGCAGTACTTC. V gene TRBV11-3 combines with J gene TRBJ2-7, with 7 nucleotides matching TRBD1. The J segment lost 2 bases and the V segment lost 5 bases, leaving 9 bases of the junction unmatched. CDR3 length: 15 amino acids. In germline, CDR1 is SGHNT, CDR2 YENEEA.

In regard to this clone: The junction differs from germline at one of its ends, possibly a read error. The V gene is TRBV30, the J gene TRBJ1-1; D gene uncertain. Per the germline V gene, CDR1 is GTSNPN and CDR2 is SVGIG (reference sequence). This CDR3 contains 13 residues. The CDR3 DNA is TGTGCCTGGAGTGGAATTGCCCCGGGTTGGAGGCATTTT. Its protein product is CAWSGIAPGWRHF.

The J gene is TRBJ1-2, the V gene TRBV19; 7 bases fit TRBD1. The CDR3 length is 13 residues. Germline V CDR1 and CDR2: LNHDA, SQIVND (reference sequence). The V gene end was trimmed by 1 base and the J gene end by 8 bases; junction bases not matched to a gene: 4. Here the CDR3 DNA reads TGTGCCAGTAGTATAGGACAGGGATTCGGCTACACCTTC. Translated, it gives CASSIGQGFGYTF.

This clone has more than one count but fewer than ten. The chain uses TRBV19 and TRBJ2-7, with TRBD2 as a possible D gene (5 bases). The CDR3 extends over 14 amino acids. The ends were cut back, 5 bases at V and 0 bases at J, with 11 bases in the middle. Looked up from germline, CDR1 is LNHDA and CDR2 is SQIVND (reference sequence). The CDR3 DNA reads TGTGCCAGTAGTTCCACGGGGAGCTCCTACGAGCAGTACTTC. Residues: CASSSTGSSYEQYF.

In DNA, the CDR3 is TGCGCCAGCAGCCCAGGGGGCTCATCAAGGGCCAACGTCCTGACTTTC. Translation gives CASSPGGSSRANVLTF. This chain connects TRBV4-3 to TRBJ2-6, with 8 positions matching TRBD1. Germline V gene sequence: CDR1 LGHNA, CDR2 YSLEER. The CDR3 loop spans 16 amino acids. Trimming cost V 4 bases and J 5 bases; bases outside gene matches: 7.

This clone was recorded a few times. The identical CDR3 is also encoded by other nucleotide sequences in the sample. The chain employs TRBV13 and TRBJ2-7; 7 bases are a match to TRBD2. CDR1 and CDR2 (germline): PRHDT, FYEKMQ (reference sequence). Trimming took 5 bases from V and 3 from J; bases not matched to a gene: 13. CDR3 length: 16 amino acids. The chain's CDR3 is CASSTFVGGGNYEQYF. CDR3 DNA: TGTGCCAGCAGCACTTTTGTGGGGGGAGGGAACTACGAGCAGTACTTC.

The chain uses TRBV6-5 and TRBJ2-5, with TRBD1 as a possible D gene (5 bases). The CDR3 is 14 amino acids. Deletions cut 6 bases from V and 1 base from J, with 12 bases between. CDR1 is MNHEY, CDR2 SVGAGI, per germline. CDR3 nucleotide sequence: TGTGCCAGCAGGGGGCCTCGGGTCCAAGAGACCCAGTACTTC. It encodes CASRGPRVQETQYF.

The CDR3 spells CASSSGLARDEQYF. DNA for the CDR3: TGTGCCAGCAGCTCCGGACTGGCTCGGGACGAGCAGTACTTC. The chain links TRBV5-6 to TRBJ2-7, with D perhaps TRBD2 (5 bases). V lost 3 bases, J lost 5 bases, and 15 bases lay in between. Germline assignment: CDR1 SGHDT and CDR2 YYEEEE. This CDR3 is built from 14 residues.

The J gene is TRBJ1-2, the V gene TRBV18, with TRBD1 as a possible D gene (5 bases). The CDR3 loop spans 14 amino acids. Per germline, CDR1 KGHSH and CDR2 LQKENI. V was shortened by 3 bases and J by 4 bases, with 12 bases between the two germline ends. As DNA, the CDR3 is TGTGCCAGCTCACCGCCGGCGACAGCCTATGGCTACACCTTC. It yields the protein CASSPPATAYGYTF.

This clone was found a few times. The chain uses TRBV28 and TRBJ1-3; TRBD1 is a possible D gene (5 bases). Germline lookup yields CDR1 MDHEN and CDR2 SYDVKM. V lost 4 bases and J 0 bases, leaving 7 bases between the germline ends. The CDR3 is 14 residues long. The CDR3 DNA reads as TGTGCCAGCAGTTCGACAGCCTCTGGAAACACCATATATTTT. Its translation: CASSSTASGNTIYF.

The rearrangement uses TRBV5-4 and TRBJ2-3, with TRBD2 matching over 11 bases. CDR3 length: 17 amino acids. Germline CDR1 reads SGHNT; CDR2 reads YYREEE (reference sequence). V dropped 0 bases and J dropped 4; count of bases not matched to a gene: 7. CDR3 region: CASSLDGASGGPDTQYF. CDR3 sequence (DNA): TGTGCCAGCAGCTTGGATGGGGCTAGCGGGGGGCCAGATACGCAGTATTTT.

The V and J genes are TRBV6-5 and TRBJ2-3; tentative D call: TRBD2 (6 bases). The V end lost 5 bases, the J end lost 9 bases, and 18 bases lay between the germline ends. Per the germline V gene, CDR1 is MNHEY and CDR2 is SVGAGI. The CDR3 contains 14 residues. The CDR3 protein is CASSVSSGPETQYF. CDR3 in DNA: TGTGCCAGCAGTGTATCGAGCGGGCCCGAAACGCAGTATTTT.

CDR3 amino acids: CAWSVGVGYRGRADTQYF. The CDR3 coding sequence is TGTGCCTGGAGTGTAGGGGTCGGTTACAGGGGGCGCGCAGATACGCAGTATTTT. The V and J genes are TRBV30 and TRBJ2-3, with 9 bases aligning to TRBD1. J gave up 4 bases and V 0 bases, and 14 bases lay outside the gene matches. Germline V gene data show CDR1 as GTSNPN and CDR2 as SVGIG (reference sequence). The CDR3 sequence is 18 residues long. The complete variable domain, with remaining parts taken from reference TRBV30 and TRBJ2-3, reads SQTIHQWPATLVQPVGSPLSLECTVEGTSNPNLYWYRQAAGRGLQLLFYSVGIGQISSEVPQNLSASRPQDRQFILSSKKLLLSDSGFYLCAWSVGVGYRGRADTQYFGPGTRLTVL.

The gene calls are TRBV6-1 and TRBJ2-6; tentative D call: TRBD1 (7 bases). Trimming took off 4 bases at V and 5 bases at J, with 24 bases between the two ends. This CDR3 comprises 19 residues. Germline CDR1 and CDR2: MNHNS and SASEGT. The CDR3 protein is CASSGRRDSSFLWANVLTF. The CDR3 coding sequence is TGTGCCAGCAGTGGCCGGCGGGACAGTTCCTTTCTGTGGGCCAACGTCCTGACTTTC.

CDR3 amino acids: CASSLDGRVPNTEAFF. For the CDR3, the DNA is TGCGCCAGCAGCTTGGATGGCCGGGTCCCTAACACTGAAGCTTTCTTT. The gene calls are TRBV5-1 and TRBJ1-1; D uncertain. Per germline, CDR1 SGHRS and CDR2 YFSETQ. The CDR3 totals 16 residues. V was trimmed by 0 bases and J by 2 bases, leaving 14 bases between them.

This rearrangement joins TRBV5-6 to TRBJ1-6; 7 nucleotides line up with TRBD1. With 4 bases clipped from V and 7 bases from J, the junction kept 11 bases outside the gene matches. The germline CDR1 and CDR2 sequences are SGHDT and YYEEEE. The length of the CDR3 is 16 residues. Here the CDR3 DNA reads TGTGCCAGCAGCCCGGGGGGGACAGCGATAAATTCACCCCTCCACTTT. Its translation: CASSPGGTAINSPLHF.

The chain couples TRBV4-1 to TRBJ1-1; perhaps TRBD1 as D (6 bases). Per the germline V gene, CDR1 is MGHRA and CDR2 is YSYEKL. The V gene lost 2 bases and the J gene lost 1 base, with 11 bases spanning the gap. The CDR3 totals 15 residues. The CDR3 DNA follows: TGCGCCAGCAGCCAACCTATGACAGGGAACACTGAAGCTTTCTTT. Amino acids: CASSQPMTGNTEAFF.

This clone was observed a few times. The rearrangement joins TRBV19 to TRBJ2-5; no clear D. Trimming took 2 bases from V and 3 from J, leaving 13 bases between them. The CDR3 has 15 amino acids. Germline V lookup: CDR1 LNHDA, CDR2 SQIVND (reference sequence). CDR3 in amino acids: CASSIFPGRKETQYF. The CDR3 DNA reads as TGTGCCAGTAGTATATTCCCTGGCAGAAAAGAGACCCAGTACTTC.